Many counts were recorded for the clone carrying this TCR beta chain. Antigen specificity is unknown. Unique molecular identifiers were used to barcode this TCRbeta library. TCRdb reprocessed the PCR reads with MiXCR, giving one entry per CDR3 protein. Here the sample spans 200,000 to 250,000 distinct CDR3 sequences, about 8.2% being singletons. The sample comes from a study of T-cell reconstitution after alpha-beta-depleted transplantation in children. Study-wide findings and caveats: In some patients, recipient T cells and intrathymic progenitors surviving conditioning explained high day-60 diversity. Reports say that about two months after transplant, the alpha-beta T cells came out of several hundred graft clones that had expanded.

The trim removed 2 bases at V and 10 bases at J, leaving 2 bases unmatched. The CDR3 loop spans 12 amino acids. Germline loops: CDR1 SGHTA, CDR2 FQGNSA. The sample consisted of PBMCs, mostly from graft donor cells, taken 360 days after TCRalphabeta/CD19-depleted stem cell transplant. V and J are TRBV7-2 and TRBJ2-1; the match to TRBD2 covers 7 bases. The TCR sequence derives from a male patient between 2 and 15 years old who had a stem cell transplant for acute myeloid leukemia, so the T cells may come from the graft donor. CDR3 nucleotides: TGTGCCAGCAGCTTACTAGCGGAGGAGCAGTTCTTC. Its translation is CASSLLAEEQFF.